This passage covers 27 T cell receptor beta chains from one sample sequenced in a study of blood T cells in healthy people across ages. PCR was performed a second time for about 6 to 11 cycles using a sample-barcoded 5' primer and a J-beta primer mix. TCRdb recomputed calls from the 5' RACE reads with MiXCR, one row per CDR3 protein. The table has 920,000 or so distinct CDR3 sequences, over 35% seen once. Sequencing was performed on blood. These receptors were obtained from a woman aged 55-75 years in good health.

The gene calls are TRBV20-1 and TRBJ2-2; D is uncertain. The germline V gene encodes CDR1 DFQATT and CDR2 SNEGSKA (reference sequence). The CDR3 extends over 13 amino acids. V lost 1 base and J 6 bases, leaving 9 bases between the germline ends. CDR3 residues: CSARGPTPGELFF. The CDR3 DNA is TGCAGTGCTAGAGGCCCGACCCCCGGGGAGCTGTTTTTT.

The chain links TRBV24-1 to TRBJ2-3, with 8 bases lining up with TRBD2. The J segment lost 2 bases and the V segment lost 6 bases, leaving 3 bases of the junction unmatched. There are 14 residues in the CDR3. Germline V gene data show CDR1 as KGHDR and CDR2 as SFDVKD. The CDR3 here is CATSLAGPTDTQYF. As DNA, the CDR3 is TGTGCCACCAGTTTAGCGGGACCCACAGATACGCAGTATTTT.

This clonotype was detected many times. CDR3: CSARQNPGLAGLIPYEQYF. CDR3 DNA: TGCAGTGCTAGACAAAATCCGGGACTAGCGGGGCTAATTCCCTACGAGCAGTACTTC. The V call is TRBV20-1, the J call TRBJ2-7, with TRBD2 identical over 13 bases. Germline CDR1 is DFQATT and CDR2 is SNEGSKA (reference sequence). V was pared by 2 bases and J by 2 bases, with 15 bases of the junction left unmatched. There are 19 residues in the CDR3.

CDR3 bases: TGTGCCAGCAGTTACCCAACAGGGGGATCCTACGAGCAGTACTTC. Residues: CASSYPTGGSYEQYF. The gene calls are TRBV6-5 and TRBJ2-7; 8 nucleotides align to TRBD1. The J segment lost 1 base and the V segment lost 2 bases, leaving 4 bases of the junction unmatched. This CDR3 contains 15 residues. Germline V gene lookup returns CDR1 MNHEY and CDR2 SVGAGI.

This clonotype has a count of ten or more. This sequence joins TRBV6-2 or TRBV6-3 and TRBJ2-7; 10 nucleotides agree with TRBD2. The J segment lost 4 bases and the V segment lost 5 bases, leaving 8 bases of the junction unmatched. Germline V gene lookup returns CDR1 MNHEY and CDR2 SVGEGT. CDR3 length: 15 amino acids. CDR3 in DNA: TGTGCCAGCAGTCCTCCGGGTAGCGGGAGGTACGAGCAGTACTTC. Its translation is CASSPPGSGRYEQYF.

The chain recombines TRBV6-5 with TRBJ2-4, with D perhaps TRBD1 (6 bases). V lost 5 bases, J lost 9 bases, and 17 bases lay in between. Germline lookup yields CDR1 MNHEY and CDR2 SVGAGI. The CDR3 contains 14 residues. CDR3 coding DNA: TGTGCCAGCAGTGGCGACCCACAGGGTGGCATTCAGTACTTC. Its translation: CASSGDPQGGIQYF.

This clonotype has just one count. V and J are TRBV20-1 and TRBJ2-1; D may correspond to TRBD1 or TRBD2 (5 bases each). Per the germline V gene, CDR1 is DFQATT and CDR2 is SNEGSKA (reference sequence). The CDR3 loop spans 12 amino acids. Trimming left V 6 bases short and J 12 bases short, with 18 bases between. The CDR3 bases are TGCAGTGCGCCCGGGACCATTAACGTGCAGTTCTTC. Its protein product is CSAPGTINVQFF.

This sequence joins TRBV29-1 and TRBJ2-3; 11 bases map to TRBD2. The germline CDR1 and CDR2 sequences are SQVTM and ANQGSEA. With 5 bases clipped from V and 3 bases from J, the junction kept 13 bases outside the gene matches. This CDR3 is built from 17 residues. Here the CDR3 DNA reads TGCAGCGTTCTGCAGGGGATAGCGGGAGGGCTAACAGATACGCAGTATTTT. Protein product: CSVLQGIAGGLTDTQYF.

The chain combines TRBV29-1 with TRBJ2-5, with 11 bases that match TRBD2. Looked up from germline, CDR1 is SQVTM and CDR2 is ANQGSEA. The CDR3 is 15 residues long. V lost 7 bases to trimming and J lost 7 bases; unmatched junction nucleotides: 14. CDR3 region: CSAASGTSGSGTQYF. Written as DNA, the CDR3 is TGCAGCGCAGCGTCCGGGACTAGCGGTTCAGGGACCCAGTACTTC.

In its sample, this clonotype was seen a few times. This chain links TRBV9 with TRBJ2-7; 7 bases fit TRBD1. The V segment lost 3 bases and the J segment 0 bases; nucleotides outside the gene matches: 3. The germline CDR1 and CDR2 sequences are SGDLS and YYNGEE. The CDR3 extends over 14 amino acids. CDR3 sequence (DNA): TGTGCCAGCAGCGAGGGACAGACCTCCTACGAGCAGTACTTC. This sequence encodes CASSEGQTSYEQYF.

The chain recombines TRBV20-1 with TRBJ2-1, with TRBD1 matching over 9 bases. V trimming: 6 bases; J trimming: 6 bases; junction bases outside the gene matches: 9. This CDR3 is built from 14 residues. In germline, CDR1 is DFQATT, CDR2 SNEGSKA (reference sequence). The CDR3 nucleotides read TGCAGTGCCACGGGACAGGGTATTGCCAATGAGCAGTTCTTC. Protein product: CSATGQGIANEQFF.

This clonotype was observed a few times. The chain uses TRBV11-1 and TRBJ2-7, with a weak D call TRBD1 (6 bases). The length of the CDR3 is 21 residues. The V and J ends lost 1 base and 0 bases respectively, with 28 bases between them. CDR1 is SGHAT, CDR2 FQDESV, per germline (reference sequence). The chain's CDR3 is CASSLVSLRPGLGASSYEQYF. The CDR3 bases are TGTGCCAGCAGCTTAGTCTCCCTCCGCCCGGGTCTGGGGGCGAGCTCCTACGAGCAGTACTTC.

The chain joins TRBV12-3 or TRBV12-4 to TRBJ2-5, with TRBD2 matching over 15 bases. The end of the DNA is better explained by TRBJ2-7, so the J call may be wrong. The CDR3 has 22 residues. The CDR3 bases are TGTGCCAGCAGTTTTGTCCGCGCAGGACTAGCGGGAGGGCCAAGACCTCCCTCCGAGCAGTACTTC. This translates into CASSFVRAGLAGGPRPPSEQYF.

This chain connects TRBV5-5 to TRBJ1-5; tentative D call: TRBD1 (5 bases). This CDR3 is built from 16 residues. Trimming took off 3 bases at V and 0 bases at J, with 13 bases between the two ends. CDR1 and CDR2 (germline): SGHKS, YYEKEE (reference sequence). CDR3 region: CASSSVGGYSNQPQHF. As DNA, the CDR3 is TGTGCCAGCAGCTCGGTCGGGGGGTATAGCAATCAGCCCCAGCATTTT.

This clonotype was counted a few times. The genes are TRBV27 and TRBJ2-3; 9 positions agree with TRBD2. CDR1 MNHEY and CDR2 SMNVEV come from the germline V gene (reference sequence). The V segment lost 5 bases and the J segment 7 bases; nucleotides outside the gene matches: 4. This CDR3 is built from 13 residues. The CDR3 DNA follows: TGTGCCAGCAGTCCTGGGACTAGCCATACGCAGTATTTT. It is translated as CASSPGTSHTQYF.

V is TRBV9 and J is TRBJ2-7, with D maybe TRBD2 (6 bases). This CDR3 has 16 amino acids. From germline, CDR1 is SGDLS and CDR2 YYNGEE. Trimming left V 2 bases short and J 2 bases short, with 17 bases between. This CDR3 is CASSVSSTGGAYEQYF. The CDR3 DNA follows: TGTGCCAGCAGCGTGTCGAGTACTGGCGGGGCCTACGAGCAGTACTTC.

The chain uses TRBV20-1 and TRBJ2-7; 8 nucleotides line up with TRBD1. From germline, CDR1 is DFQATT and CDR2 SNEGSKA (reference sequence). The CDR3 runs 14 residues. J gave up 4 bases and V 6 bases, and 11 bases lay outside the gene matches. CDR3 loop: CSATTTRGLYEQYF. CDR3 nucleotides: TGCAGTGCCACAACCACCAGGGGGCTATACGAGCAGTACTTC.

This clonotype was seen many times. The gene calls are TRBV29-1 and TRBJ2-7; TRBD1 agrees at 9 bases. The J segment lost 6 bases and the V segment lost 5 bases, leaving 2 bases of the junction unmatched. Germline CDR1 is SQVTM and CDR2 is ANQGSEA. The length of the CDR3 is 11 residues. CDR3 sequence (DNA): TGCAGCGTTAAGGACAGGGGCGAGCAGTACTTC. Amino acid sequence: CSVKDRGEQYF.

The chain carries TRBV20-1 and TRBJ2-5; 10 nucleotides match TRBD2. The CDR3 totals 15 residues. The germline CDR1 and CDR2 sequences are DFQATT and SNEGSKA (reference sequence). V was pared by 0 bases and J by 3 bases, with 4 bases of the junction left unmatched. The CDR3 spells CSARDFLAGEETQYF. DNA for the CDR3: TGCAGTGCTAGAGATTTCCTAGCGGGAGAAGAGACCCAGTACTTC.

V gene TRBV10-1 combines with J gene TRBJ2-2, with D tentatively TRBD1 (5 bases). The CDR3 covers 15 residues. The V gene's germline CDR1 is WNHNN and CDR2 SYGVQD (reference sequence). V lost 1 base and J 5 bases, leaving 11 bases between the germline ends. The CDR3 is CASSEFREGTGELFF. The CDR3 DNA reads TGCGCCAGCAGTGAGTTCAGGGAAGGTACCGGGGAGCTGTTTTTT.

The genes are TRBV14 and TRBJ1-1, with no clear D. Trimming removed 1 base from V and 1 base from J, with 16 bases in between. The CDR3 is 17 residues long. Germline V gene lookup returns CDR1 SGHDN and CDR2 FVKESK. The CDR3 spells CASSQVISGSSNTEAFF. In nucleotides, the CDR3 is TGTGCCAGCAGCCAAGTTATCAGTGGATCGTCGAACACTGAAGCTTTCTTT.

The V and J genes are TRBV5-1 and TRBJ2-1; 9 nucleotides line up with TRBD2. J gave up 6 bases and V 3 bases, and 4 bases lay outside the gene matches. The CDR3 sequence is 14 residues long. Germline lookup yields CDR1 SGHRS and CDR2 YFSETQ. This chain's CDR3 is CASSSSGTLNEQFF. As DNA, the CDR3 is TGCGCCAGCAGCTCTAGCGGGACCCTCAATGAGCAGTTCTTC.

The rearrangement links TRBV28 to TRBJ2-2, with D possibly being TRBD2 (6 bases). V lost 2 bases and J lost 3, with 10 bases in between. The length of the CDR3 is 15 residues. Germline V gene data show CDR1 as MDHEN and CDR2 as SYDVKM. CDR3 region: CASSLISGDTGELFF. The CDR3, as DNA: TGTGCCAGCAGTTTAATTAGCGGCGACACCGGGGAGCTGTTTTTT.

This clonotype was seen only a few times. The V gene is TRBV10-3, the J gene TRBJ2-7, with TRBD2 identical over 8 bases. Per germline, CDR1 ENHRY and CDR2 SYGVKD. The CDR3 runs 14 residues. V was clipped by 10 bases and J by 4 bases; unmatched bases: 12. The CDR3 DNA follows: TGTGCCACTCGACCAAGCGGGGGCCCTTACGAGCAGTACTTC. It yields the protein CATRPSGGPYEQYF.

This clonotype was seen a few times. This chain connects TRBV20-1 to TRBJ2-5, with 7 positions matching TRBD2. V dropped 5 bases and J dropped 1; count of bases not matched to a gene: 4. The CDR3 is made up of 13 amino acids. The germline V gene encodes CDR1 DFQATT and CDR2 SNEGSKA (reference sequence). The CDR3 sequence is CSASWGGQETQYF. The CDR3 DNA sequence: TGCAGTGCTTCCTGGGGGGGCCAAGAGACCCAGTACTTC.

This clonotype came up a few times. The chain is built from TRBV3-1 and TRBJ2-3; D possibly uses TRBD1 or TRBD2 (6 bases each). The germline V gene has CDR1 LGHDT and CDR2 YNNKEL (reference sequence). The CDR3 is made up of 14 amino acids. V was cut by 3 bases and J by 7 bases, with 14 bases left in between. CDR3 DNA sequence: TGTGCCAGCAGCCAGGGGGTAGGGGGGAATACGCAGTATTTT. It encodes CASSQGVGGNTQYF.

This clonotype has a handful of counts. V gene TRBV7-9 combines with J gene TRBJ2-7; 9 nucleotides line up with TRBD1. Germline assignment: CDR1 SEHNR and CDR2 FQNEAQ (reference sequence). J was trimmed by 2 bases and V by 5 bases; bases with no gene match: 10. The CDR3 runs to 16 residues. The CDR3 region has the DNA TGTGCCAGCAGCGGTTTAATGGGACAGGGAACCTACGAGCAGTACTTC. Protein: CASSGLMGQGTYEQYF.